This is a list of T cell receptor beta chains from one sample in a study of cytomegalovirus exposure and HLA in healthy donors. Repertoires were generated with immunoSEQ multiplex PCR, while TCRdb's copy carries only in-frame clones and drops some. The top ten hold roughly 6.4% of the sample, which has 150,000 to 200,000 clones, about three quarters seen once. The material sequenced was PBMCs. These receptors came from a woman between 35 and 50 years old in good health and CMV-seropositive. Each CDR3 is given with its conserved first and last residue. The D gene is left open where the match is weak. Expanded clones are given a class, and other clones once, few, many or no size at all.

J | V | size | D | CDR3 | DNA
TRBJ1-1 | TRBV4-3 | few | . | CASSHVQGLDTEAFF | TGCGCCAGCAGCCATGTACAGGGTCTCGACACTGAAGCTTTCTTT
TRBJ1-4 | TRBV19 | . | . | CASSISTGMVNEKLFF | TGTGCCAGTAGTATATCCACGGGGATGGTGAATGAAAAACTGTTTTTT
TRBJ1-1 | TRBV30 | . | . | CASRIGTEAFF | TGTGCCTCGAGAATCGGCACTGAAGCTTTCTTT
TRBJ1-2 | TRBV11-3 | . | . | CASSQTNYGYTF | TGTGCCAGCAGCCAGACAAACTATGGCTACACCTTC
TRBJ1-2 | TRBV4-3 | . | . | CASSQDRGGKNYGYTF | TGCGCCAGCAGCCAAGATCGCGGTGGAAAGAACTATGGCTACACCTTC
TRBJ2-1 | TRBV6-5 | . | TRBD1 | CASSSRGRGQNEQFF | TGTGCCAGCAGTTCCCGGGGCAGGGGGCAAAATGAGCAGTTCTTC
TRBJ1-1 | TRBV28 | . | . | CASSNQGSRAFF | TGTGCCAGCAGCAATCAGGGTTCTCGAGCTTTCTTT
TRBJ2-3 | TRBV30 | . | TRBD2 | CAFQAGTSTDTQYF | TGTGCCTTCCAAGCGGGGACTAGCACAGATACGCAGTATTTT
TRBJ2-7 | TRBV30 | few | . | CAWRADPRRSEQYF | TGTGCCTGGAGAGCTGACCCTCGGCGGAGCGAGCAGTACTTC
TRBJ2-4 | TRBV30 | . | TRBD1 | CAWGTGGASKNIQYF | TGTGCCTGGGGGACAGGGGGCGCTTCCAAAAACATTCAGTACTTC
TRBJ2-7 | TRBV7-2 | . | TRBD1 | CASSLARTGVYEQYF | TGTGCCAGCAGCTTAGCGCGGACAGGGGTGTACGAGCAGTACTTC
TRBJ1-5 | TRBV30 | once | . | CAWSVYSNQPQHF | TGTGCCTGGAGTGTATATAGCAATCAGCCCCAGCATTTT
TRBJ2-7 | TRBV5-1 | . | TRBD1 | CASSSQGAGSYEQYF | TGCGCCAGCAGCTCACAGGGGGCTGGCTCCTACGAGCAGTACTTC
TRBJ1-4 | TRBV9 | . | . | CASSVGGRREKLFF | TGTGCCAGCAGCGTCGGAGGGAGGCGTGAAAAACTGTTTTTT
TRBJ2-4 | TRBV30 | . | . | CAWSSTGTNIQYF | TGTGCCTGGAGTTCGACCGGGACTAACATTCAGTACTTC
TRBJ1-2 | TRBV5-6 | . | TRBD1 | CASSLDRGQGADGYTF | TGTGCCAGCAGCTTGGACAGAGGACAGGGGGCAGATGGCTACACCTTC
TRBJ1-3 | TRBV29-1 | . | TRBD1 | CSVLQGLNTIYF | TGCAGCGTTCTACAGGGGTTAAACACCATATATTTT
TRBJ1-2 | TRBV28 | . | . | CASRTTGTYGYTF | TGTGCCAGCAGGACTACAGGGACCTATGGCTACACCTTC
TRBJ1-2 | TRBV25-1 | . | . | CASAVVGGGYTF | TGTGCCAGCGCGGTGGTGGGGGGGGGCTACACCTTC
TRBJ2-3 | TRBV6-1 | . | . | CASSLSRRSTDTQYF | TGTGCCAGCAGCCTAAGCCGCAGGAGCACAGATACGCAGTATTTT
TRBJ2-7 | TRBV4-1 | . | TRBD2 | CASSLGEARGGQAEQYF | TGCGCCAGCAGCCTCGGGGAAGCGCGGGGGGGCCAGGCCGAGCAGTACTTC
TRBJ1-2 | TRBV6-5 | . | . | CASSYSSPSGGYTF | TGTGCCAGCAGTTACTCCTCCCCGTCGGGAGGCTACACCTTC
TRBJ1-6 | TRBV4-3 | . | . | CASSPEPGSYNSPLHF | TGCGCCAGCAGCCCCGAGCCCGGCTCCTATAATTCACCCCTCCACTTT
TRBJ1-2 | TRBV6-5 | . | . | CASSYSRGSIYGYTF | TGTGCCAGCAGTTACTCGAGAGGTTCCATTTATGGCTACACCTTC
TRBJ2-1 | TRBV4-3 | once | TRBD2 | CASSQDASGGYNEQFF | TGCGCCAGCAGCCAAGATGCTAGCGGGGGGTACAATGAGCAGTTCTTC
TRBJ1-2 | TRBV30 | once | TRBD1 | CAWSVWPFTGDGYTF | TGTGCCTGGAGTGTTTGGCCGTTTACAGGGGATGGCTACACCTTC
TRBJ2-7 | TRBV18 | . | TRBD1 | CASTLLDRAYEQYF | TGTGCCAGCACCTTACTGGACAGGGCCTACGAGCAGTACTTC
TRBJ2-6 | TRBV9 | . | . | CASSLQGSGANVLTF | TGTGCCAGCAGCCTACAGGGATCTGGGGCCAACGTCCTGACTTTC
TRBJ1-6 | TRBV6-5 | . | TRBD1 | CASSSGTGVVSPLHF | TGTGCCAGCAGCTCCGGGACAGGGGTAGTTTCACCCCTCCACTTT
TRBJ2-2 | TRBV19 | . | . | CASSTRRTRDTGELFF | TGTGCCAGTAGTACCCGACGTACCCGGGACACCGGGGAGCTGTTTTTT
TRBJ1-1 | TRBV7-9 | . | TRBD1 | CATMTDRDTEAFF | TGTGCCACGATGACCGACAGGGACACTGAAGCTTTCTTT
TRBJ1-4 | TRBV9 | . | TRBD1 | CASSARTGPEKLFF | TGTGCCAGCAGCGCCCGGACAGGTCCCGAAAAACTGTTTTTT